The 31 T cell receptor beta chains below come from one sample, sequenced in a study of CD8 T cells in Susac syndrome. RNA was extracted with the RNeasy kit, and a quantity of 0.5 to 1 ug was reverse transcribed using random hexamers. TCRdb processed the immunoSEQ multiplex PCR reads anew with MiXCR; each CDR3 protein has one entry. Of some 180,000 distinct CDR3 sequences in the sample, over 85% were seen once. The sequenced sample consisted of CD4+ T cells from PBMCs. Source of these receptors: a human donor in good health.

The CDR3 loop is CASSLVGGGKNEQFF. The CDR3 region has the DNA TGTGCCAGCAGCTTAGTCGGGGGTGGAAAGAATGAGCAGTTCTTC. This chain uses TRBV7-9 with TRBJ2-1, with D perhaps TRBD2 (6 bases). This CDR3 comprises 15 residues. Germline V gene data show CDR1 as SEHNR and CDR2 as FQNEAQ (reference sequence). Trimming pared 1 base from V and 7 bases from J, leaving 14 bases between.

The rearrangement links TRBV19 to TRBJ1-1; D is possibly TRBD1 (6 bases). The CDR3 covers 14 residues. V was trimmed by 10 bases and J by 0 bases, leaving 15 bases between them. Germline CDR1 is LNHDA and CDR2 is SQIVND (reference sequence). In DNA form, the CDR3 reads TGTGCCATTCGGACCGGGGGCTTGAACACTGAAGCTTTCTTT. Translation: CAIRTGGLNTEAFF.

The chain combines TRBV20-1 with TRBJ2-3, with D perhaps matching TRBD1 (5 bases). The CDR3 spans 13 residues. In germline, CDR1 is DFQATT, CDR2 SNEGSKA (reference sequence). V was cut by 5 bases and J by 0 bases, with 9 bases left in between. CDR3 sequence reads: CSAPRGSTDTQYF. As DNA, the CDR3 is TGCAGTGCTCCTAGGGGAAGCACAGATACGCAGTATTTT.

This rearrangement joins TRBV5-1 to TRBJ2-3; D ambiguous. Trimming took off 2 bases at V and 5 bases at J, with 9 bases between the two ends. Germline V gives CDR1 SGHRS, CDR2 YFSETQ. This CDR3 comprises 13 residues. The CDR3, as DNA: TGCGCCAGCAGCTTAAGTTTCGGAGATACGCAGTATTTT. This gives the protein CASSLSFGDTQYF.

This chain joins TRBV20-1 and TRBJ1-1, with a tentative D call TRBD1 (6 bases). V lost 4 bases and J 7 bases, leaving 13 bases between the germline ends. In germline, CDR1 is DFQATT, CDR2 SNEGSKA (reference sequence). The CDR3 contains 12 residues. Written as DNA, the CDR3 is TGCAGTGCTACCTTCCAGGGGCTTGAAGCTTTCTTT. Protein: CSATFQGLEAFF.

The chain carries TRBV6-5 and TRBJ1-5; 9 nucleotides match TRBD1. V lost 7 bases to trimming and J lost 0 bases; unmatched junction nucleotides: 10. The CDR3 extends over 17 amino acids. Germline values: CDR1 MNHEY, CDR2 SVGAGI. CDR3 nucleotides: TGTGCCAGCATTAAAACAGGGGGCGGTGGTAGCAATCAGCCCCAGCATTTT. This sequence encodes CASIKTGGGGSNQPQHF.

The chain couples TRBV13 to TRBJ2-3; D uncertain. The V and J ends lost 1 base and 0 bases respectively, with 11 bases between them. Germline-derived CDR1 and CDR2 are PRHDT and FYEKMQ (reference sequence). The CDR3 covers 16 residues. The CDR3 DNA follows: TGTGCCAGCAGCTTAGATATGGGCAGGAGCACAGATACGCAGTATTTT. Its translation is CASSLDMGRSTDTQYF.

This clonotype has just one count. The genes are TRBV29-1 and TRBJ2-5; tentatively, D is TRBD2 (7 bases). V lost 6 bases, J lost 2 bases, and 16 bases lay in between. The CDR3 is made up of 14 amino acids. Germline V gene lookup returns CDR1 SQVTM and CDR2 ANQGSEA. The CDR3: CSVLGGGPQETQYF. Here the CDR3 DNA reads TGCAGCGTGCTAGGGGGGGGCCCTCAAGAGACCCAGTACTTC.

The rearrangement joins TRBV5-1 to TRBJ2-7, with D maybe TRBD1 (6 bases). Trimming stripped 0 bases from V and 0 bases from J, with 13 bases between. The CDR3 extends over 16 amino acids. CDR1 is SGHRS, CDR2 YFSETQ, per germline. The CDR3 loop is CASSLAQGPLSYEQYF. In DNA form, the CDR3 reads TGCGCCAGCAGCTTGGCCCAGGGGCCCCTCTCCTACGAGCAGTACTTC.

This rearrangement joins TRBV20-1 to TRBJ2-3; D uncertain. CDR3 length: 12 residues. Germline assignment: CDR1 DFQATT and CDR2 SNEGSKA (reference sequence). Trimming stripped 2 bases from V and 1 base from J, with 4 bases between. The CDR3 nucleotides are TGCAGTGCTAGAAGCGGCACAGATACGCAGTATTTT. This translates into CSARSGTDTQYF.

This chain links TRBV7-3 with TRBJ2-6; tentatively, D is TRBD2 (5 bases). Germline V gene lookup returns CDR1 SGHTA and CDR2 FQGTGA. The V gene lost 1 base and the J gene lost 0 bases, with 10 bases spanning the gap. The CDR3 has 17 amino acids. The DNA of the CDR3 is TGTGCCAGCAGCTTAAGTCGGGATCCCTCTGGGGCCAACGTCCTGACTTTC. Its translation: CASSLSRDPSGANVLTF.

This chain links TRBV2 with TRBJ2-3; a possible D gene is TRBD2 (6 bases). This CDR3 is 11 amino acids long. Trimming shortened V by 6 bases and J by 13 bases, and 14 bases separated the two germline ends. Germline CDR1 is SNHLY and CDR2 is FYNNEI. CDR3 sequence (DNA): TGTGCCAGCAGCGTTGCGGGAAGGGAGTATTTT. The encoded protein is CASSVAGREYF. The whole variable domain, filled in from reference TRBV2 and TRBJ2-3, reads EPEVTQTPSHQVTQMGQEVILRCVPISNHLYFYWYRQILGQKVEFLVSFYNNEISEKSEIFDDQFSVERPDGSNFTLKIRSTKLEDSAMYFCASSVAGREYFGPGTRLTVL.

The chain joins TRBV5-1 to TRBJ1-1; D remains ambiguous. The CDR3 extends over 15 amino acids. Germline lookup yields CDR1 SGHRS and CDR2 YFSETQ. With 0 bases removed from V and 1 base from J, the gap between germline ends came to 10 bases. This CDR3 is CASSLDSSRNTEAFF. DNA for the CDR3: TGCGCCAGCAGCTTGGATTCGTCCCGGAACACTGAAGCTTTCTTT.

The chain couples TRBV7-9 to TRBJ2-5; TRBD2 might be the D (5 bases). Germline CDR1 is SEHNR and CDR2 is FQNEAQ (reference sequence). Trimming removed 5 bases at V and 5 bases at J, with 15 bases between. The CDR3 runs to 14 residues. CDR3 protein: CASSPDEGRETQYF. CDR3 nucleotide sequence: TGTGCCAGCAGCCCTGACGAGGGCCGCGAGACCCAGTACTTC.

V is TRBV3-1 and J is TRBJ2-1; 8 bases agree with TRBD2. CDR1 and CDR2 from the germline V gene are LGHDT and YNNKEL (reference sequence). This CDR3 is 14 amino acids long. V dropped 5 bases and J dropped 8; count of bases not matched to a gene: 8. The CDR3 DNA reads TGTGCCAGCAGCATCGGACTAGCCCCACATGAGCAGTTCTTC. As protein: CASSIGLAPHEQFF.

The gene calls are TRBV29-1 and TRBJ1-3; 9 bases map to TRBD1. In germline, CDR1 is SQVTM, CDR2 ANQGSEA. The length of the CDR3 is 14 residues. The ends lost 6 bases at V and 4 bases at J; junction bases unmatched: 7. The CDR3 DNA reads as TGCAGCGTGGCGGGACAGGGAACCGGAAACACCATATATTTT. The encoded protein is CSVAGQGTGNTIYF.

The chain joins TRBV27 to TRBJ1-5; 7 nucleotides agree with TRBD1. CDR1 is MNHEY, CDR2 SMNVEV, per germline (reference sequence). The CDR3 loop spans 17 amino acids. V was clipped by 3 bases and J by 4 bases; unmatched bases: 12. CDR3 sequence reads: CASSFRSPGQLNQPQHF. The CDR3 DNA sequence: TGTGCCAGCAGTTTTCGAAGTCCGGGACAGTTGAATCAGCCCCAGCATTTT.

The chain joins TRBV2 to TRBJ1-1; TRBD1 matches 7 bases. From germline, CDR1 is SNHLY and CDR2 FYNNEI. The CDR3 consists of 16 residues. The junction had 15 bases not matched to a gene; V was cut back by 7 bases and J by 4 bases. CDR3 amino acids: CASTKTDRVGSTEAFF. The CDR3 DNA is TGTGCCAGCACCAAGACCGACAGGGTGGGTAGCACTGAAGCTTTCTTT. Filled out from reference TRBV2 and TRBJ1-1, the complete variable domain reads EPEVTQTPSHQVTQMGQEVILRCVPISNHLYFYWYRQILGQKVEFLVSFYNNEISEKSEIFDDQFSVERPDGSNFTLKIRSTKLEDSAMYFCASTKTDRVGSTEAFFGQGTRLTVV.

J is TRBJ2-5 and V is TRBV9; 7 bases match TRBD1. Per the germline V gene, CDR1 is SGDLS and CDR2 is YYNGEE. CDR3 length: 14 amino acids. V was pared by 3 bases and J by 1 base, with 3 bases of the junction left unmatched. The CDR3 protein is CASSAGTVQETQYF. The DNA of the CDR3 is TGTGCCAGCAGCGCGGGGACAGTCCAAGAGACCCAGTACTTC. The whole variable domain, remainder taken from reference TRBV9 and TRBJ2-5, is DSGVTQTPKHLITATGQRVTLRCSPRSGDLSVYWYQQSLDQGLQFLIQYYNGEERAKGNILERFSAQQFPDLHSELNLSSLELGDSALYFCASSAGTVQETQYFGPGTRLLVL.

This clonotype was picked up one time. The V and J genes are TRBV20-1 and TRBJ2-3; tentative D call: TRBD1 (6 bases). Looked up from germline, CDR1 is DFQATT and CDR2 is SNEGSKA (reference sequence). CDR3 length: 14 residues. V was shortened by 6 bases and J by 2 bases, with 15 bases between the two germline ends. In DNA, the CDR3 is TGCAGTGCGGCCGTCGACAGGTTCACAGATACGCAGTATTTT. As protein: CSAAVDRFTDTQYF.

The chain employs TRBV20-1 and TRBJ2-6; 7 nucleotides match TRBD1. The germline gives CDR1 DFQATT, CDR2 SNEGSKA (reference sequence). V lost 6 bases, J lost 4 bases, and 3 bases stayed unmatched. This CDR3 is built from 13 residues. In DNA, the CDR3 is TGCAGTGCAGACAGGGTCGGGGCCAACGTCCTGACTTTC. Amino acids: CSADRVGANVLTF.

The table lists this clonotype with a count of one. The chain uses TRBV9 and TRBJ1-1; no definite D call. CDR1 SGDLS and CDR2 YYNGEE come from the germline V gene. This CDR3 comprises 14 residues. V was shortened by 1 base and J by 0 bases, with 7 bases between the two germline ends. The CDR3 coding sequence is TGTGCCAGCAGCGTACGGGAAATGAACACTGAAGCTTTCTTT. This translates into CASSVREMNTEAFF.

CDR3 sequence (DNA): TGTGCCAGCAGCCTAACGGTTGAGCAGTTCTTC. Translation gives CASSLTVEQFF. The chain is built from TRBV6-6 and TRBJ2-1; the D is unclear. This CDR3 region has 11 residues. Trimming took 6 bases from V and 9 from J, leaving 9 bases between them. Looked up from germline, CDR1 is MNHNY and CDR2 is SVGAGI (reference sequence).

The sample holds one count of this clonotype. This CDR3 reads CASTRQGTPYNEQFF. As DNA, the CDR3 is TGTGCCAGCACTCGCCAGGGAACGCCTTACAATGAGCAGTTCTTC. The V gene is TRBV9, the J gene TRBJ2-1; tentative D call: TRBD1 (5 bases). The CDR3 is made up of 15 amino acids. CDR1 SGDLS and CDR2 YYNGEE come from the germline V gene. V lost 6 bases, J lost 4 bases, and 17 bases lay in between.

The chain joins TRBV21-1 to TRBJ2-7. TRBV21-1 is given as a pseudogene. The CDR3 runs 15 residues. The CDR3: CASSKPPGSSYEQYF. CDR3 DNA sequence: TGTGCCAGCAGCAAACCGCCGGGGAGCTCCTACGAGCAGTACTTC.

The CDR3, as DNA: TGTGCCAGCAGCCGGGCGGGGAACACTGAAGCTTTCTTT. Translation: CASSRAGNTEAFF. This sequence joins TRBV27 and TRBJ1-1; no clear D gene. The germline gives CDR1 MNHEY, CDR2 SMNVEV (reference sequence). Deletions cut 6 bases from V and 1 base from J, with 9 bases between. The CDR3 spans 13 residues.

This chain joins TRBV19 and TRBJ2-3; no clear D gene. The length of the CDR3 is 15 residues. V was pared by 4 bases and J by 2 bases, with 13 bases between. Looked up from germline, CDR1 is LNHDA and CDR2 is SQIVND (reference sequence). The CDR3 bases are TGTGCCAGTAGTACCGGATTTGATTCCACAGATACGCAGTATTTT. Residues: CASSTGFDSTDTQYF.

The chain uses TRBV7-2 and TRBJ2-7; no clear D. Trimming pared 5 bases from V and 1 base from J, leaving 12 bases between. Germline V CDR1 and CDR2: SGHTA, FQGNSA. This CDR3 contains 14 residues. CDR3: CASSPPGTSYEQYV. CDR3 sequence (DNA): TGTGCCAGCAGCCCCCCGGGTACATCCTACGAGCAGTACGTC.

This clonotype has only one observation. The chain carries TRBV20-1 and TRBJ2-1; the D is unclear. The germline V gene has CDR1 DFQATT and CDR2 SNEGSKA (reference sequence). This CDR3 is built from 13 residues. The CDR3 loop is CSEAPASYNEQFF. CDR3 bases: TGCAGCGAGGCCCCAGCGTCCTACAATGAGCAGTTCTTC.

The CDR3 sequence is CASSQGMSSSPLHF. CDR3 nucleotide sequence: TGTGCCAGCAGTCAAGGGATGTCGTCTTCACCCCTCCACTTT. The chain recombines TRBV12-3 or TRBV12-4 with TRBJ1-6; D gene uncertain. The ends were cut back, 5 bases at V and 9 bases at J, with 14 bases in the middle. The CDR3 has 14 amino acids.

CDR3 residues: CASSQDLIETEAFF. The CDR3 region has the DNA TGTGCCAGCAGCCAAGACTTAATAGAAACTGAAGCTTTCTTT. The chain is built from TRBV4-2 and TRBJ1-1, with D unclear. The CDR3 runs 14 residues. The germline V and J ends were trimmed by 0 bases and 5 bases, with 10 bases remaining between them. Germline V lookup: CDR1 LGHNA, CDR2 YNFKEQ.